One and the same sample provided the 5 T cell receptor beta chains below, sequenced in a study of blood T cell repertoires in COVID-19. Assay: immunoSEQ multiplex PCR; the TCRdb copy retains only in-frame clones and omits some. Here the sample spans about 160,000 clones, around four fifths being singletons. What was sequenced was peripheral blood. These TCRs come from a man between 65 and 85 years old with acute or convalescent COVID-19.

The chain joins TRBV19 to TRBJ1-2, with TRBD1 identical over 9 bases. The CDR3 has 13 amino acids. Germline V gene sequence: CDR1 LNHDA, CDR2 SQIVND (reference sequence). V shed 4 bases and J 5 bases; nucleotides not matched to a gene: 2. The DNA for the CDR3 is TGTGCCAGTAGTACCGGGACAGGGTATGGCTACACCTTC. This encodes CASSTGTGYGYTF.

The gene calls are TRBV5-1 and TRBJ1-1; 7 bases agree with TRBD1. The V gene end was trimmed by 2 bases and the J gene end by 2 bases; junction bases not matched to a gene: 6. Germline V gene sequence: CDR1 SGHRS, CDR2 YFSETQ. The length of the CDR3 is 15 residues. CDR3 region: CASSFAGQLNTEAFF. Written as DNA, the CDR3 is TGCGCCAGCAGCTTCGCGGGACAGCTAAACACTGAAGCTTTCTTT.

The CDR3 DNA is TGCGCCAGCAGTGCCTTTTCTAGCACAGATACGCAGTATTTT. As protein: CASSAFSSTDTQYF. The rearrangement links TRBV10-2 to TRBJ2-3; D ambiguous. V was trimmed by 4 bases and J by 0 bases, leaving 8 bases between them. Germline values: CDR1 WSHSY, CDR2 SAAADI. The CDR3 is 14 amino acids.

The chain employs TRBV6-6 and TRBJ2-7, with TRBD1 as a possible D gene (6 bases). Germline assignment: CDR1 MNHNY and CDR2 SVGAGI (reference sequence). There are 14 residues in the CDR3. V was trimmed by 4 bases and J by 2 bases, leaving 12 bases between them. The CDR3 DNA is TGTGCCAGCAGTTCGGGGCAGGGGACCTACGAGCAGTACTTC. Its protein is CASSSGQGTYEQYF.

This chain joins TRBV11-3 and TRBJ1-1, with D unclear. V was clipped by 5 bases and J by 6 bases, with 19 bases between them. This CDR3 has 15 amino acids. Per germline, CDR1 SGHNT and CDR2 YENEEA. The CDR3 sequence: CASSLRERGTPEAFF. The CDR3 nucleotides read TGTGCCAGCAGCCTAAGGGAGCGGGGAACCCCTGAAGCTTTCTTT.